A selection of T cell receptor beta chains follows, all from one sample in a study of blood T cell dynamics during melanoma immunotherapy. Profiling relied on immunoSEQ multiplex PCR, and the TCRdb table lists in-frame clones only, not all of them. The sample carries approximately 13,000 clones, roughly nine tenths recorded once. Sequenced here: blood, sampled from a patient treated with checkpoint blockade. All receptors derive from a human donor with melanoma. Each CDR3 is given with its conserved first and last residue.

CDR3: CASSDGTSGSSEQYF
V: TRBV6-1

CDR3: CASSLAPGAGETQYF
V: TRBV5-6

CDR3: CASSLNFGRGNTEAFF
V: TRBV5-8

CDR3: CATQGLQNTGELFF
V: TRBV27

CDR3: CSVVPSGRSGYEQYF
V: TRBV29-1

CDR3: CSVEDRTSSHYTDTQYF
V: TRBV29-1

CDR3: CASTVGEGTEAFF
V: TRBV2

CDR3: CASSQSLDRGNQPQHF
V: TRBV7-8

CDR3: CSVVAANYGYTF
V: TRBV29-1

CDR3: CASGLVLGAGITDEQFF
V: TRBV12-5

CDR3: CASSSRQSTETFF
V: TRBV6-5

CDR3: CASSPELQGAVGYTF
V: TRBV19

CDR3: CASSESPGGVDEQFF
V: TRBV10-1

CDR3: CASSQEVRDSYEQYF
V: TRBV4-3

CDR3: CAWSVTSGRNLEQYF
V: TRBV30

CDR3: CASLGQGYEKLFF
V: TRBV28

CDR3: CASSMAGSGSYEQYF
V: TRBV19

CDR3: CASSYTRGFDTEAFF
V: TRBV6-6

CDR3: CASRTSGLGYNEQFF
V: TRBV7-9

CDR3: CASSPKMEREPRETQYF
V: TRBV19